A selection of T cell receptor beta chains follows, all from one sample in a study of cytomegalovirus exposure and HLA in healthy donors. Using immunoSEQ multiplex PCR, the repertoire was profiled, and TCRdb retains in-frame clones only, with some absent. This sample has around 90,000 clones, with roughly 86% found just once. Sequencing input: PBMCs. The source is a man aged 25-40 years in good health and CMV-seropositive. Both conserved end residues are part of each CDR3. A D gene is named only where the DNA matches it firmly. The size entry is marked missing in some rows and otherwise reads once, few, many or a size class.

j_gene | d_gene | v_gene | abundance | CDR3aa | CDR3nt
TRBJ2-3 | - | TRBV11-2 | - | CASSSSVWTQYF | TGTGCCAGCAGCTCTAGCGTTTGGACGCAGTATTTT
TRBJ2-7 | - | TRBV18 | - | CASSPTSGEHEQYF | TGTGCCAGCTCACCCACCAGCGGAGAACACGAGCAGTACTTC
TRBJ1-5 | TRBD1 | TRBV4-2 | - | CASSLGQGYQPQHF | TGTGCCAGCAGCCTAGGACAGGGTTATCAGCCCCAGCATTTT
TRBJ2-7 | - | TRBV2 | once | CASLVGRGSYEQYF | TGTGCCTCCCTAGTCGGGAGAGGTTCCTACGAGCAGTACTTC
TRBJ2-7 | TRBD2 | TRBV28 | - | CASSLGIGGGRFYEQYF | TGTGCCAGCAGTTTAGGGATCGGGGGGGGGCGATTTTACGAGCAGTACTTC
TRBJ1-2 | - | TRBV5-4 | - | CASSLGQGTTYGYTF | TGTGCCAGCAGCTTGGGGCAGGGGACGACCTATGGCTACACCTTC
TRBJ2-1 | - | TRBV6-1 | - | CASSEAGGAREQFF | TGTGCCAGCAGTGAAGCAGGAGGGGCGAGAGAGCAGTTCTTC
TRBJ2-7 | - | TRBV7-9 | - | CSSSPGSYEQYF | TGTTCCAGCAGCCCAGGGTCTTACGAGCAGTACTTC
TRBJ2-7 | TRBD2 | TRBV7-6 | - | CASSPERDYEQYF | TGTGCCAGCAGCCCTGAGCGGGACTACGAGCAGTACTTC
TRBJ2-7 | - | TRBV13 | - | CASSLPGSYEQYF | TGTGCCAGCAGCTTACCGGGGTCCTACGAGCAGTACTTC
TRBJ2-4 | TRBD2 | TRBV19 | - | CASSIRRAGAKNIQYF | TGTGCCAGTAGTATTCGACGAGCGGGGGCCAAAAACATTCAGTACTTC
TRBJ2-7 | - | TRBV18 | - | CASSPGQGLGYEQYF | TGTGCCAGCTCACCTGGCCAGGGTTTGGGATACGAGCAGTACTTC
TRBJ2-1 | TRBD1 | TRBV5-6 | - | CASSLNRGQGEQFF | TGTGCCAGCAGCTTAAACAGGGGCCAGGGAGAGCAGTTCTTC
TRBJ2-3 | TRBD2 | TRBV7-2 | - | CASSLRLAASTDTQYF | TGTGCCAGCAGCTTACGACTAGCGGCGAGCACAGATACGCAGTATTTT